This entry describes one TCR beta chain. Its specificity is unknown. The CDR3 has 13 residues. Trimming removed 4 bases from V and 8 bases from J, with 12 bases in between. These data are taken from a study of Graves' ophthalmopathy and Graves' hyperthyroidism. Across the whole study: Stable hyperthyroidism meant no ophthalmopathy within 18 months of follow-up.

Regarding the study as a whole: Blood also contained most of the expanded thyroid clonotypes above 0.001 frequency.

Hyperthyroidism patients were newly diagnosed, ill under 2 months, and aged 18 to 65 years. Certain patients, namely those with other autoimmune diseases, uncontrolled infections, pregnancy or lactation, were excluded. Amplified TCR beta CDR3 regions were obtained using RNA transcripts as template. An initial RT-PCR round employing HTBI primers preceded a second-round multiplex PCR. One entry per CDR3 protein, called by TCRdb with MiXCR from the multiplex PCR reads. Here the sample spans about 500,000 distinct CDR3 sequences, 35% to 40% being singletons. This clonotype was sampled from an adult man with Graves' hyperthyroidism. V and J are TRBV12-3 or TRBV12-4 and TRBJ2-1, with a tentative D call TRBD2 (5 bases). The material sequenced was peripheral blood or thyroid tissue (not recorded which). In DNA, the CDR3 is TGTGCCAGCAGTTCACAAGGAGGCTATGAGCAGTTCTTC. This gives the protein CASSSQGGYEQFF.